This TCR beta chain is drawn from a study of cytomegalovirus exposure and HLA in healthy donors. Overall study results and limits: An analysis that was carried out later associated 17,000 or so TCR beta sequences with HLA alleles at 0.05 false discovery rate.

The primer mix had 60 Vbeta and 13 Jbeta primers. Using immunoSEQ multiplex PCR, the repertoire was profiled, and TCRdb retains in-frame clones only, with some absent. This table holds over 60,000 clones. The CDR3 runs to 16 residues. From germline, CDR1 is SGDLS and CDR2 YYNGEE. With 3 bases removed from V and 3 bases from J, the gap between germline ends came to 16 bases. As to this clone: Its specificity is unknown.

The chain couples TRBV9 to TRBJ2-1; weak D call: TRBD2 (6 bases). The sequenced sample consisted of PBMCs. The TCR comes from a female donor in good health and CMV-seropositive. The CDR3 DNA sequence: TGTGCCAGCAGCGGGAGGGAGCGGGCGATCTACAATGAGCAGTTCTTC. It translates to CASSGRERAIYNEQFF.